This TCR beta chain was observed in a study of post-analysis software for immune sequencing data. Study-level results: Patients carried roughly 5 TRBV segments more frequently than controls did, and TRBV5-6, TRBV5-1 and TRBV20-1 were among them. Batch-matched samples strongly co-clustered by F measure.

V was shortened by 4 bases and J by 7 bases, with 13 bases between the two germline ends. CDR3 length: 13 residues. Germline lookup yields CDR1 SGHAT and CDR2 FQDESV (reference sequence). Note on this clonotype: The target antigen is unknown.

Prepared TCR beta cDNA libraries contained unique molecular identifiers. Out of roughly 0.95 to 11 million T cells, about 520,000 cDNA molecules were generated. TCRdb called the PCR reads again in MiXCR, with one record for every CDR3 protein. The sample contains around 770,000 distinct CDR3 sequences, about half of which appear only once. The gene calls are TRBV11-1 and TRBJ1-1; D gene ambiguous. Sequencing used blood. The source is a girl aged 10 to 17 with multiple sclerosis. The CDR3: CASSSTDRDEAFF. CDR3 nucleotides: TGTGCCAGCAGCTCCACGGATCGCGATGAAGCTTTCTTT.